Presented here are 30 T cell receptor beta chains from one specimen sequenced in a study of metastatic and nonmetastatic thyroid tumors. Every patient underwent thyroid surgery untreated. TCRdb re-analyzed the PCR reads through MiXCR. The sample includes some 41,000 clones, more than 25% seen only once; the top ten take nearly 10%. Sequencing input: blood. The receptors derive from a male donor with papillary thyroid cancer or a benign thyroid nodule (not recorded which). Some clones in this sample may be carry-over from other donors' samples.

In this sample, this clone turned up many times. The conserved phenylalanine or tryptophan is not found at the CDR3 terminus, so this likely reflects a read error. The V and J genes are TRBV7-3 and TRBJ2-1; D is perhaps TRBD1 (6 bases). The CDR3 contains 14 residues. Germline V CDR1 and CDR2: SGHTA, FQGTGA. Between the trimmed V and J ends, which lost 1 base and 12 bases, there was a span of 16 bases. The CDR3 reads CASSLNYSPGVQFL. As DNA, the CDR3 is TGTGCCAGCAGCTTAAACTACTCCCCAGGGGTGCAGTTCCTC.

Only a few counts were recorded for this clone. The chain carries TRBV19 and TRBJ2-6; D ambiguous. The CDR3 covers 15 residues. Trimming removed 4 bases from V and 0 bases from J, with 7 bases in between. Germline V gene sequence: CDR1 LNHDA, CDR2 SQIVND (reference sequence). The CDR3 loop is CASSKMSSGANVLTF. The CDR3 nucleotides read TGTGCCAGTAGTAAAATGTCCTCTGGGGCCAACGTCCTGACTTTC.

This clone was recorded many times. The J gene is TRBJ2-7, the V gene TRBV7-9; no clear D. The CDR3 consists of 13 residues. Germline V gene data show CDR1 as SEHNR and CDR2 as FQNEAQ (reference sequence). V lost 5 bases, J lost 5 bases, and 13 bases lay in between. In DNA form, the CDR3 reads TGTGCCAGCAGCACAGCCGAAGGGAACGAGCAGTACTTC. Translation gives CASSTAEGNEQYF.

This clone was recorded at least ten times. Mismatch with germline at one junction end may stem from a read error. V gene TRBV20-1 combines with J gene TRBJ1-5; D gene uncertain. Germline values: CDR1 DFQATT, CDR2 SNEGSKA (reference sequence). CDR3 length: 13 amino acids. In nucleotides, the CDR3 is TGCAGTGCTAGACCCCCGCCGTGCATAAGTTCGGATTTT. Translated, it gives CSARPPPCISSDF.

As concerns this clone: A read error is likely, as this CDR3 ends without the conserved phenylalanine or tryptophan. This chain connects TRBV20-1 to TRBJ2-7; 9 nucleotides line up with TRBD1. The CDR3 sequence is 14 residues long. After removal of 6 bases from V and 4 bases from J, the junction contained 10 bases not matched to a gene. CDR1 and CDR2 (germline): DFQATT, SNEGSKA (reference sequence). The CDR3 is CSAQQGQGLYEQYL. Written as DNA, the CDR3 is TGCAGTGCGCAGCAGGGACAGGGTTTGTACGAGCAGTACTTA.

The rearrangement uses TRBV19 and TRBJ1-5, with no clear D. V was clipped by 5 bases and J by 1 base, with 12 bases between them. The length of the CDR3 is 15 residues. Germline CDR1 reads LNHDA; CDR2 reads SQIVND (reference sequence). CDR3 residues: CASSGRARSNQPQHF. Written as DNA, the CDR3 is TGTGCCAGTAGTGGGAGGGCCCGGAGCAATCAGCCCCAGCATTTT.

This clone was detected ten times or more. V and J are TRBV19 and TRBJ1-2; no clear D. The CDR3 totals 15 residues. Trimming removed 0 bases at V and 0 bases at J, with 8 bases between. Germline V gene sequence: CDR1 LNHDA, CDR2 SQIVND (reference sequence). DNA of the CDR3: TGTGCCAGTAGTATAGATCGAGGAACTAACTATGGCTACACCTTC. Amino acid sequence: CASSIDRGTNYGYTF.

This clone was recorded a few times. The chain combines TRBV6-1 with TRBJ1-2, with 7 bases aligning to TRBD1. J was trimmed by 3 bases and V by 6 bases; bases with no gene match: 13. CDR1 is MNHNS and CDR2 is SASEGT in the germline V gene. The CDR3 totals 16 residues. For the CDR3, the DNA is TGTGCCAGCAGGTCGACAGGGAAGGGTTGGGACTATGGCTACACCTTC. Translating gives CASRSTGKGWDYGYTF.

Comment on this clone: At one boundary the junction diverges from the germline segment, which might be a read error. This chain connects TRBV7-8 to TRBJ1-1; D perhaps matches TRBD1 (5 bases). Germline V gives CDR1 SGHVS, CDR2 FQNEAQ. The CDR3 spans 14 residues. CDR3 in amino acids: CASSLGARNTEAFF. The CDR3 region has the DNA TGCGCCAGCAGCTTAGGGGCCAGGAACACTGAAGCTTTCTTT.

This clone appeared many times. The chain combines TRBV5-1 with TRBJ2-6; no clear D gene. V was cut by 3 bases and J by 2 bases, with 9 bases left in between. The CDR3 is 15 residues long. Germline CDR1 reads SGHRS; CDR2 reads YFSETQ. In DNA form, the CDR3 reads TGCGCCAGCAGCTCCCAAGGCCCTGGGGCCAACGTCCTGACTTTC. Encoded protein: CASSSQGPGANVLTF.

This clone occurred many times. The chain has TRBV4-1 and TRBJ2-5; 7 positions agree with TRBD2. The germline CDR1 and CDR2 sequences are MGHRA and YSYEKL. The CDR3 is made up of 18 amino acids. V lost 0 bases, J lost 5 bases, and 15 bases stayed unmatched. CDR3 protein: CASSQDRVFGGREETQYF. For the CDR3, the DNA is TGCGCCAGCAGCCAAGATCGGGTTTTCGGAGGGCGGGAGGAGACCCAGTACTTC.

This clone has more than one count but fewer than ten. This specimen includes other DNA sequences encoding the same CDR3. The rearrangement joins TRBV6-4 to TRBJ2-2, with 7 bases fitting TRBD2. The V and J ends lost 8 bases and 3 bases, in that order; junction bases with no gene match: 3. This CDR3 has 13 amino acids. Germline lookup yields CDR1 MRHNA and CDR2 SNTAGT. The CDR3 protein is CASSAGDTGELFF. The CDR3 DNA reads as TGTGCCAGCTCGGCGGGAGACACCGGGGAGCTGTTTTTT.

This clone was detected many times. The rearrangement links TRBV14 to TRBJ2-3; 8 bases match TRBD2. Per the germline V gene, CDR1 is SGHDN and CDR2 is FVKESK. The ends lost 3 bases at V and 5 bases at J; junction bases unmatched: 10. The CDR3 loop spans 16 amino acids. The CDR3: CASSHLPGGGEDTQYF. The CDR3 nucleotides are TGTGCCAGCAGCCATCTCCCGGGGGGGGGCGAAGATACGCAGTATTTT.

The chain carries TRBV7-2 and TRBJ1-3, with 8 bases lining up with TRBD1. Germline V gene sequence: CDR1 SGHTA, CDR2 FQGNSA. After removal of 5 bases from V and 2 bases from J, the junction contained 5 bases not matched to a gene. The CDR3 sequence is 15 residues long. In nucleotides, the CDR3 is TGTGCCAGCAGCGTGGAGACAGGGGCTGGAAACACCATATATTTT. This codes for CASSVETGAGNTIYF.

At least ten counts were recorded for this clone. The chain recombines TRBV6-4 with TRBJ1-1; D may be TRBD1 (6 bases). The germline gives CDR1 MRHNA, CDR2 SNTAGT. Trimming cost V 6 bases and J 0 bases, with 11 bases left between them. The CDR3 length is 14 residues. CDR3 amino acids: CASRQQGLNTEAFF. The CDR3 coding sequence is TGTGCCAGCAGGCAACAGGGCCTGAACACTGAAGCTTTCTTT.

Many counts were recorded for this clone. This chain connects TRBV19 to TRBJ2-7; 11 nucleotides align to TRBD2. The ends lost 5 bases at V and 6 bases at J; junction bases unmatched: 3. The CDR3 consists of 13 residues. CDR1 and CDR2 from the germline V gene are LNHDA and SQIVND (reference sequence). CDR3 region: CASSHGTSGEQYF. CDR3 sequence (DNA): TGTGCCAGTAGTCACGGGACTAGCGGCGAGCAGTACTTC.

The chain has TRBV20-1 and TRBJ1-1; D is possibly TRBD1 (5 bases). Germline loops: CDR1 DFQATT, CDR2 SNEGSKA (reference sequence). V was pared by 1 base and J by 4 bases, with 16 bases between. This CDR3 is 15 amino acids long. The CDR3, as DNA: TGCAGTGCTAGAGTACCAGGGTGGTCGGTCACTGAAGCTTTCTTT. This encodes CSARVPGWSVTEAFF.

The chain joins TRBV5-1 to TRBJ2-1, with a tentative D call TRBD2 (6 bases). V dropped 0 bases and J dropped 5 bases, with 12 bases sitting between them. Germline assignment: CDR1 SGHRS and CDR2 YFSETQ. The CDR3 consists of 15 residues. The DNA for the CDR3 is TGCGCCAGCAGCTTGGTTCTCGCGGGGAACAATGAGCAGTTCTTC. Protein sequence: CASSLVLAGNNEQFF.

This clone was seen more than once but under ten times. The V and J genes are TRBV7-6 and TRBJ1-1; D gene uncertain. Germline assignment: CDR1 SGHVS and CDR2 FNYEAQ. Trimming took 7 bases from V and 1 from J, leaving 7 bases between them. This CDR3 has 12 residues. The CDR3 region is CASIGANTEAFF. In DNA form, the CDR3 reads TGTGCCAGCATCGGAGCGAACACTGAAGCTTTCTTT.

Concerning this clone: One end of the junction varies from germline; a read error may be responsible. The genes are TRBV6-2 or TRBV6-3 and TRBJ1-4; 9 bases align to TRBD1. Germline V gene data show CDR1 as MNHEY and CDR2 as SVGEGT. The CDR3 is 16 amino acids. CDR3 loop: CAGSPGTGGACVKLFF. CDR3 DNA: TGTGCCGGCAGCCCTGGCACAGGGGGCGCTTGCGTAAAACTGTTTTTT.

There are a few counts of this clone. The rearrangement links TRBV11-1 to TRBJ2-1, with 7 positions matching TRBD2. Germline V gene sequence: CDR1 SGHAT, CDR2 FQDESV (reference sequence). This CDR3 spans 15 amino acids. V trimming: 0 bases; J trimming: 11 bases; junction bases outside the gene matches: 10. CDR3 in DNA: TGTGCCAGCAGCTTAGCGGTGGGGGGGATAGGGCAGCAGTTCTTC. Amino acids: CASSLAVGGIGQQFF. The whole variable domain, remainder taken from reference TRBV11-1 and TRBJ2-1, is EAEVAQSPRYKITEKSQAVAFWCDPISGHATLYWYRQILGQGPELLVQFQDESVVDDSQLPKDRFSAERLKGVDSTLKIQPAELGDSAMYLCASSLAVGGIGQQFFGPGTRLTVL.

This clone was observed a few times. V usage is TRBV9 and J usage is TRBJ2-3; D may be TRBD2 (5 bases). Trimming pared 6 bases from V and 1 base from J, leaving 12 bases between. In germline, CDR1 is SGDLS, CDR2 YYNGEE. This CDR3 region has 14 residues. CDR3 sequence (DNA): TGTGCCAGCACGTCTGAACTAGGCACAGATACGCAGTATTTT. The encoded protein is CASTSELGTDTQYF.

The J gene is TRBJ2-7, the V gene TRBV2, with 10 bases lining up with TRBD1. There are 15 residues in the CDR3. V gave up 6 bases and J gave up 2 bases; unmatched junction bases: 7. Looked up from germline, CDR1 is SNHLY and CDR2 is FYNNEI. The CDR3 is CASRMGQGITYEQYF. The CDR3 nucleotides are TGTGCCAGCAGGATGGGACAGGGGATAACCTACGAGCAGTACTTC.

The table lists this clone with many counts. The chain joins TRBV7-3 to TRBJ1-1, with a weak D call TRBD1 (6 bases). Trimming removed 1 base at V and 5 bases at J, with 11 bases between. Germline CDR1 is SGHTA and CDR2 is FQGTGA. The CDR3 runs 14 residues. The CDR3 DNA follows: TGTGCCAGCAGCTTAAAAGGGGGGGGTACTGAAGCTTTCTTT. Its protein product is CASSLKGGGTEAFF. Full variable domain (remainder filled in from reference TRBV7-3 and TRBJ1-1): GAGVSQTPSNKVTEKGKYVELRCDPISGHTALYWYRQSLGQGPEFLIYFQGTGAADDSGLPNDRFFAVRPEGSVSTLKIQRTERGDSAVYLCASSLKGGGTEAFFGQGTRLTVV.

The chain has TRBV11-2 and TRBJ2-1, with a tentative D call TRBD1 (5 bases). The V end lost 7 bases, the J end lost 1 base, and 17 bases lay between the germline ends. This CDR3 comprises 16 residues. CDR1 is SGHAT, CDR2 FQNNGV, per germline. CDR3 sequence reads: CASTDPTVRSYNEQFF. In nucleotides, the CDR3 is TGTGCCAGCACTGACCCGACAGTGAGGTCCTACAATGAGCAGTTCTTC. The entire variable domain, with the rest obtained from reference TRBV11-2 and TRBJ2-1, is as follows: EAGVAQSPRYKIIEKRQSVAFWCNPISGHATLYWYQQILGQGPKLLIQFQNNGVVDDSQLPKDRFSAERLKGVDSTLKIQPAKLEDSAVYLCASTDPTVRSYNEQFFGPGTRLTVL.

The CDR3 nucleotides are TGTGCCAGCAGCTTAAAAGGACAGGGCCTCTACAATGAGCAGTTCTTC. The encoded protein is CASSLKGQGLYNEQFF. The gene calls are TRBV7-3 and TRBJ2-1; 8 bases fit TRBD1. Germline-derived CDR1 and CDR2 are SGHTA and FQGTGA. The CDR3 runs to 16 residues. The J segment lost 3 bases and the V segment lost 1 base, leaving 5 bases of the junction unmatched.

Points on this clone: This same CDR3 is encoded by further DNA sequences in the sample. J is TRBJ1-2 and V is TRBV12-3 or TRBV12-4; D possibly corresponds to TRBD1 (6 bases). Trimming stripped 6 bases from V and 5 bases from J, with 19 bases between. This CDR3 has 15 amino acids. The DNA of the CDR3 is TGTGCCAGCAGCCCGTACGTGGGGGGCGAATATGGCTACACCTTC. Translated: CASSPYVGGEYGYTF.

Here the CDR3 DNA reads TGTGCCAGCAGCTTAAGGGCAGAGGGAGAGCAGTACTTC. Translation gives CASSLRAEGEQYF. This chain joins TRBV11-2 and TRBJ2-7, with D possibly TRBD2 on 5 matching bases. Germline V gene sequence: CDR1 SGHAT, CDR2 FQNNGV. This CDR3 has 13 residues. V lost 2 bases, J lost 7 bases, and 12 bases lay in between.

This clone was detected many times. The chain is built from TRBV7-9 and TRBJ1-2; D uncertain. This CDR3 is 13 amino acids long. Trimming took off 2 bases at V and 3 bases at J, with 7 bases between the two ends. Germline V gives CDR1 SEHNR, CDR2 FQNEAQ (reference sequence). This CDR3 is CASSLYDDYGYTF. The DNA of the CDR3 is TGTGCCAGCAGCTTATACGATGACTATGGCTACACCTTC.

The genes are TRBV5-1 and TRBJ2-1, with D possibly matching TRBD2 (5 bases). The CDR3 is 12 residues long. The V end was cut by 3 bases, the J end by 13 bases, with 14 bases between. The germline V gene has CDR1 SGHRS and CDR2 YFSETQ. The CDR3 reads CASSWSPGIQFF. DNA of the CDR3: TGCGCCAGCAGCTGGTCCCCGGGAATCCAGTTCTTC.